This is a list of T cell receptor beta chains from one sample in a study of beta chain features in type 1 diabetes. Clones were read by immunoSEQ multiplex PCR, and TCRdb kept only the in-frame ones, dropping some. Among around 360,000 clones listed, around 12% were seen once. The specimen sequenced was naive CD4+ T cells from blood. The receptors derive from a woman between 18 and 29 years old with type 1 diabetes. Each CDR3 is given with its conserved first and last residue. Fields, in order: J gene, clone size, D gene, V gene, CDR3 protein, CDR3 DNA. The D gene is left open where the match is weak. Not all rows give a size; the values are once, few, many and, for expanded clones, a class.

j_call: TRBJ1-3
clone_size: few
d_call: .
v_call: TRBV5-1
cdr3_aa: CASSLGGSPSGNTIYF
cdr3_nt: TGCGCCAGCAGCTTGGGTGGCAGTCCGTCTGGAAACACCATATATTTT

j_call: TRBJ2-6
clone_size: .
d_call: TRBD2
v_call: TRBV4-3
cdr3_aa: CASSPAGGPGANVLTF
cdr3_nt: TGCGCCAGCAGCCCAGCGGGGGGACCTGGGGCCAACGTCCTGACTTTC

j_call: TRBJ1-1
clone_size: few
d_call: .
v_call: TRBV7-2
cdr3_aa: CASSPTGGMNTEAFF
cdr3_nt: TGTGCCAGCAGCCCAACGGGAGGAATGAACACTGAAGCTTTCTTT

j_call: TRBJ1-2
clone_size: few
d_call: .
v_call: TRBV18
cdr3_aa: CASSSQQEAVGYTF
cdr3_nt: TGTGCCAGCTCATCCCAGCAGGAGGCGGTGGGCTACACCTTC

j_call: TRBJ2-5
clone_size: .
d_call: .
v_call: TRBV5-4
cdr3_aa: CASSLASQETQYF
cdr3_nt: TGTGCCAGCAGCTTGGCGTCTCAAGAGACCCAGTACTTC

j_call: TRBJ2-6
clone_size: .
d_call: TRBD2
v_call: TRBV6-1
cdr3_aa: CASLAGSSGANVLTF
cdr3_nt: TGTGCCAGCTTAGCGGGGAGCTCTGGGGCCAACGTCCTGACTTTC

j_call: TRBJ2-2
clone_size: few
d_call: TRBD2
v_call: TRBV5-6
cdr3_aa: CASRGTSGGPSGELFF
cdr3_nt: TGTGCCAGCAGAGGGACTAGCGGGGGACCTAGCGGGGAGCTGTTTTTT

j_call: TRBJ2-7
clone_size: few
d_call: TRBD2
v_call: TRBV27
cdr3_aa: CASSQRGGLEQYF
cdr3_nt: TGTGCCAGCAGTCAGCGGGGGGGCCTCGAGCAGTACTTC

j_call: TRBJ2-1
clone_size: .
d_call: TRBD2
v_call: TRBV10-3
cdr3_aa: CAISLTSGSVSYNEQFF
cdr3_nt: TGTGCCATAAGTCTGACTAGCGGGAGTGTCTCCTACAATGAGCAGTTCTTC

j_call: TRBJ2-4
clone_size: few
d_call: TRBD1
v_call: TRBV7-2
cdr3_aa: CASSEGQGNIQYF
cdr3_nt: TGTGCCAGCAGCGAAGGACAGGGGAACATTCAGTACTTC

j_call: TRBJ2-5
clone_size: few
d_call: TRBD1
v_call: TRBV29-1
cdr3_aa: CSVEIDRVGETQYF
cdr3_nt: TGCAGCGTTGAAATAGACAGGGTGGGAGAGACCCAGTACTTC

j_call: TRBJ2-3
clone_size: .
d_call: .
v_call: TRBV19
cdr3_aa: CASSPDRRTDTQYF
cdr3_nt: TGTGCCAGTAGTCCCGACAGGAGGACAGATACGCAGTATTTT

j_call: TRBJ1-2
clone_size: .
d_call: .
v_call: TRBV2
cdr3_aa: CASSEVAANYGYTF
cdr3_nt: TGTGCCAGCAGTGAAGTTGCAGCTAACTATGGCTACACCTTC

j_call: TRBJ1-4
clone_size: .
d_call: .
v_call: TRBV2
cdr3_aa: CASSPAGVGSEKLFF
cdr3_nt: TGTGCCAGCAGTCCGGCCGGGGTAGGCAGTGAAAAACTGTTTTTT

j_call: TRBJ2-2
clone_size: few
d_call: .
v_call: TRBV5-4
cdr3_aa: CASSPRRVGIRGELFF
cdr3_nt: TGTGCCAGCAGCCCCCGGCGGGTAGGGATCCGCGGGGAGCTGTTTTTT

j_call: TRBJ2-2
clone_size: few
d_call: TRBD1
v_call: TRBV4-3
cdr3_aa: CASSQLPPGTGRTGELFF
cdr3_nt: TGCGCCAGCAGCCAATTGCCCCCCGGGACAGGGCGAACCGGGGAGCTGTTTTTT

j_call: TRBJ2-7
clone_size: few
d_call: .
v_call: TRBV5-1
cdr3_aa: CASSGAIQTYEQYF
cdr3_nt: TGCGCCAGCAGTGGGGCCATTCAGACCTACGAGCAGTACTTC

j_call: TRBJ2-1
clone_size: .
d_call: TRBD2
v_call: TRBV10-3
cdr3_aa: CAIRAGTSGSSYNEQFF
cdr3_nt: TGTGCCATCAGGGCCGGGACTAGCGGGAGCTCCTACAATGAGCAGTTCTTC

j_call: TRBJ2-5
clone_size: few
d_call: .
v_call: TRBV7-2
cdr3_aa: CASSRDLKGQETQYF
cdr3_nt: TGTGCCAGCAGCCGAGATCTGAAGGGGCAAGAGACCCAGTACTTC

j_call: TRBJ2-3
clone_size: .
d_call: .
v_call: TRBV7-2
cdr3_aa: CASTTGGASTDTQYF
cdr3_nt: TGTGCCAGCACCACCGGCGGGGCTAGCACAGATACGCAGTATTTT

j_call: TRBJ1-2
clone_size: few
d_call: .
v_call: TRBV21-1
cdr3_aa: CASSSAGTGCVYNYGYTF
cdr3_nt: TGTGCCAGCAGCAGCGCCGGGACAGGGTGTGTGTATAACTATGGCTACACCTTC

j_call: TRBJ1-2
clone_size: .
d_call: TRBD1
v_call: TRBV5-1
cdr3_aa: CASSVTGQGSGYTF
cdr3_nt: TGCGCCAGCAGCGTGACGGGACAGGGATCCGGCTACACCTTC

j_call: TRBJ2-5
clone_size: few
d_call: TRBD1
v_call: TRBV29-1
cdr3_aa: CSATGTDQETQYF
cdr3_nt: TGCAGCGCAACCGGGACAGACCAAGAGACCCAGTACTTC

j_call: TRBJ2-7
clone_size: .
d_call: .
v_call: TRBV6-5
cdr3_aa: CASTPRGSSYEQYF
cdr3_nt: TGTGCCAGCACCCCCCGGGGGTCCTCCTACGAGCAGTACTTC